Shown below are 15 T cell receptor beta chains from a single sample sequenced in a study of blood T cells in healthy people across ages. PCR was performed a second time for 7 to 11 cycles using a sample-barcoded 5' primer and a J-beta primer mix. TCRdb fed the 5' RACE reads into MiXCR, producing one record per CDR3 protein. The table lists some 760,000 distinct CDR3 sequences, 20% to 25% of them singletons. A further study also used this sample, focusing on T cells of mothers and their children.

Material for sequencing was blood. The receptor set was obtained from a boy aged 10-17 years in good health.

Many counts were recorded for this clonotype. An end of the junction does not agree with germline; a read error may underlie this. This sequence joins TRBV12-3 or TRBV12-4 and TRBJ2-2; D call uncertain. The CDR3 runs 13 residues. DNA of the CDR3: TGCGCCAGCAGCTTGGGGAACACCGGGGAGCTGTTTTTT. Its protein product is CASSLGNTGELFF.

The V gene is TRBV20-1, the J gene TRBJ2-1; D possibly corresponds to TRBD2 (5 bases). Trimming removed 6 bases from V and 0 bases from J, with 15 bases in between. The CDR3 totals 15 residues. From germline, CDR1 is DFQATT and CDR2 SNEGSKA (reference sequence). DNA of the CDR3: TGCAGTGCAATAGGACTGGCCAGCTCCTACAATGAGCAGTTCTTC. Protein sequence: CSAIGLASSYNEQFF.

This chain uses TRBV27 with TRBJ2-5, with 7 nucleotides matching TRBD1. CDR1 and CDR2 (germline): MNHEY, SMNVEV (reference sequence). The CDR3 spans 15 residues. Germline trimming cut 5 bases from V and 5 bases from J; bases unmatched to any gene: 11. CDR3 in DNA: TGTGCCAGCAGTCCCGAGGGCAGGGGGTGGGAGACCCAGTACTTC. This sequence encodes CASSPEGRGWETQYF.

In nucleotides, the CDR3 is TGTGCCAGCAGTTTAGGGGGACCACACAATGAGCAGTTCTTC. This sequence encodes CASSLGGPHNEQFF. The genes are TRBV27 and TRBJ2-1; D possibly matches TRBD1 or TRBD2 (5 bases each). The CDR3 runs 14 residues. The V gene's germline CDR1 is MNHEY and CDR2 SMNVEV (reference sequence). V lost 2 bases and J lost 5, with 10 bases in between.

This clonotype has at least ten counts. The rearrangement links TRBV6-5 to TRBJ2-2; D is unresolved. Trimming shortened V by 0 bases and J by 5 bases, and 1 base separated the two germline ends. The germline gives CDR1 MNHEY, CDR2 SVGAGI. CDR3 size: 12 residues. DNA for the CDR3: TGTGCCAGCAGTTACTCAACCGGGGAGCTGTTTTTT. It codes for CASSYSTGELFF.

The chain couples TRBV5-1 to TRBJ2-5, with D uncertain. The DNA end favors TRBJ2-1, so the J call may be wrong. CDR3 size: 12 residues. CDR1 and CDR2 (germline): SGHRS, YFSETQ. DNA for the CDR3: TGCGCCAGCAGCCCCGGACGCAATGAGCAGTTCTTC. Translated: CASSPGRNEQFF.

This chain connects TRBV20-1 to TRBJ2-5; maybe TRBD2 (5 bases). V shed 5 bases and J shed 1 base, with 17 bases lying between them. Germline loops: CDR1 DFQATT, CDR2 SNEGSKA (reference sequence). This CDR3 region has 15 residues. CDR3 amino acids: CSAPGGGSTQETQYF. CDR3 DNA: TGCAGTGCTCCAGGCGGTGGGAGCACCCAAGAGACCCAGTACTTC.

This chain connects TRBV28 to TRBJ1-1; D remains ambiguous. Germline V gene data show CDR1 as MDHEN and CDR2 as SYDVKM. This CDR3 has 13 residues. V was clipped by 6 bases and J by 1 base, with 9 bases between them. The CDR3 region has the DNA TGTGCCAGCAGAGGATATAGGAACACTGAAGCTTTCTTT. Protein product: CASRGYRNTEAFF. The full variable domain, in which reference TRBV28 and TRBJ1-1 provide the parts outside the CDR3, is DVKVTQSSRYLVKRTGEKVFLECVQDMDHENMFWYRQDPGLGLRLIYFSYDVKMKEKGDIPEGYSVSREKKERFSLILESASTNQTSMYLCASRGYRNTEAFFGQGTRLTVV.

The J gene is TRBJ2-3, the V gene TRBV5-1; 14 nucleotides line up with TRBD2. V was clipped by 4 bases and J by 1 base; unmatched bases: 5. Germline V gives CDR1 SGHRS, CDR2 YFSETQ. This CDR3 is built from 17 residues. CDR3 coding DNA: TGCGCCAGCAGCCCCGGGACTAGCGGGAGCCGCACAGATACGCAGTATTTT. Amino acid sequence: CASSPGTSGSRTDTQYF.

CDR3 amino acids: CASSLRRTGRGGYTF. The CDR3, as DNA: TGTGCCAGCAGCTTAAGACGGACAGGGCGAGGGGGCTACACCTTC. The rearrangement links TRBV7-2 to TRBJ1-2; 8 positions match TRBD1. Germline V CDR1 and CDR2: SGHTA, FQGNSA. J gave up 8 bases and V 2 bases, and 10 bases lay outside the gene matches. CDR3 length: 15 amino acids.

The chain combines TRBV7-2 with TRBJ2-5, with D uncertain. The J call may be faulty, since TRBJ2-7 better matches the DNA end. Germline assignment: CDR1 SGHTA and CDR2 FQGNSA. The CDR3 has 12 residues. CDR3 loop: CASSKGTYEQYF. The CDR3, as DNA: TGTGCCAGCAGCAAAGGAACCTACGAGCAGTACTTC.

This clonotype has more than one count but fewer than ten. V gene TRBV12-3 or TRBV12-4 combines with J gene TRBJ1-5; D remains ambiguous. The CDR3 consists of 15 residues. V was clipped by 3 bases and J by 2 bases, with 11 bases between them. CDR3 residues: CASSLVVGGNQPQHF. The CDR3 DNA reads TGTGCCAGCAGTTTGGTAGTGGGAGGCAATCAGCCCCAGCATTTT.

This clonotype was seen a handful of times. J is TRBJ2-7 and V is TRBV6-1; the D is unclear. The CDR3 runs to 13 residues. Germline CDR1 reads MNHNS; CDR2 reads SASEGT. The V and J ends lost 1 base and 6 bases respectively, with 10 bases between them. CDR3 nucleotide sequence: TGTGCCAGCAGTGAAGGTCGAAGTACCGAGCAGTACTTC. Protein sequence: CASSEGRSTEQYF.

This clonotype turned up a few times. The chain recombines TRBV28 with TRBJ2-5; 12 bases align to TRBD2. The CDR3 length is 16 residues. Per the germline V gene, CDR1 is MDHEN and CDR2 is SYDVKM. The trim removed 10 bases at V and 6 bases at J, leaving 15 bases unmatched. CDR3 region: CAISDRETSGRKTQYF. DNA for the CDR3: TGTGCCATTTCGGACCGGGAGACTAGCGGGAGAAAGACCCAGTACTTC.

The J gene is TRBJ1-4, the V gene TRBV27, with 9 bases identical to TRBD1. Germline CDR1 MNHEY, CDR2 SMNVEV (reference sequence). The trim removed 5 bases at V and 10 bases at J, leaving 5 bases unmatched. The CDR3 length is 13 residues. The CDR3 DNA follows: TGTGCCAGCAGTAACAGGGGGCAGGCAAAACTGTTTTTT. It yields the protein CASSNRGQAKLFF.